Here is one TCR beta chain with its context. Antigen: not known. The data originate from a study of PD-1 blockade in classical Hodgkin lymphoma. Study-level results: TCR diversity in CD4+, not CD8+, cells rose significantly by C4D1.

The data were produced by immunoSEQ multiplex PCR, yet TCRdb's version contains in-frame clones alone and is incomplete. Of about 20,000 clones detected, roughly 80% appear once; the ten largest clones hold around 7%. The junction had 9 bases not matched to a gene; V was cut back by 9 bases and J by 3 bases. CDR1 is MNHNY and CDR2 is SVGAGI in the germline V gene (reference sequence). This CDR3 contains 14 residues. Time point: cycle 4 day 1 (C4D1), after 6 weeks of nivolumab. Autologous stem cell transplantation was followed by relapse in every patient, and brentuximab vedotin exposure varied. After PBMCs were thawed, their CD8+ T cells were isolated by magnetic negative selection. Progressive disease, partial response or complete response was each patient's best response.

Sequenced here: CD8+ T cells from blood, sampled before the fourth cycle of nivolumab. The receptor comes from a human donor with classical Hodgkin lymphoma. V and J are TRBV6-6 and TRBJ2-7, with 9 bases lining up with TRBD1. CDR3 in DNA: TGTGCCAGTGGCATGGGGACAGGGATCTACGAGCAGTACTTC. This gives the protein CASGMGTGIYEQYF.